The T cell receptor beta chain described here comes from a study of blood T cell repertoires in COVID-19. Study-wide context: Nucleic acid was either cDNA or gDNA, and it came from T cells, B-cell-depleted T cells, or PBMCs.

Profiled with immunoSEQ multiplex PCR; TCRdb holds only in-frame clones, not every one. The sample has 150,000 to 200,000 clones, about 88% seen once; the top ten hold over 0.85%. The length of the CDR3 is 14 residues. Trimming stripped 0 bases from V and 2 bases from J, with 8 bases between. Germline CDR1 is LNHNV and CDR2 is YYDKDF (reference sequence). Sequences were obtained from peripheral blood. The TCR comes from a man younger than 35 with acute or convalescent COVID-19. The rearrangement joins TRBV15 to TRBJ2-7; D perhaps matches TRBD1 (5 bases). CDR3: CATSRDTGTYEQYF. The CDR3 nucleotides read TGTGCCACCAGCAGAGATACAGGAACCTACGAGCAGTACTTC. Full variable domain (remainder filled in from reference TRBV15 and TRBJ2-7): DAMVIQNPRYQVTQFGKPVTLSCSQTLNHNVMYWYQQKSSQAPKLLFHYYDKDFNNEADTPDNFQSRRPNTSFCFLDIRSPGLGDTAMYLCATSRDTGTYEQYFGPGTRLTVT.